One sample yielded the 27 T cell receptor beta chains listed below, sequenced in a study of blood T cell repertoires in COVID-19. The method was immunoSEQ multiplex PCR; TCRdb's version includes in-frame clones alone and lacks a portion of them. The sample lists around 70,000 clones, roughly 82% occurring once. Source material: peripheral blood. Receptors originate from a man in his sixties with acute or convalescent COVID-19.

V and J are TRBV5-5 and TRBJ1-1, with 7 bases fitting TRBD1. This CDR3 region has 13 residues. V trimming: 0 bases; J trimming: 11 bases; junction bases outside the gene matches: 7. The germline V gene encodes CDR1 SGHKS and CDR2 YYEKEE (reference sequence). The CDR3: CASSLVWEQGAFF. DNA for the CDR3: TGTGCCAGCAGCTTGGTCTGGGAACAGGGGGCTTTCTTT.

This chain connects TRBV5-1 to TRBJ2-1, with 8 bases aligning to TRBD2. Germline V lookup: CDR1 SGHRS, CDR2 YFSETQ. The CDR3 length is 14 residues. J was trimmed by 6 bases and V by 7 bases; bases with no gene match: 9. The CDR3 loop reads CASSPGLDGNEQFF. The DNA of the CDR3 is TGCGCCAGCTCCCCGGGACTAGATGGCAATGAGCAGTTCTTC. Supplemented by reference TRBV5-1 and TRBJ2-1, the full variable domain reads KAGVTQTPRYLIKTRGQQVTLSCSPISGHRSVSWYQQTPGQGLQFLFEYFSETQRNKGNFPGRFSGRQFSNSRSEMNVSTLELGDSALYLCASSPGLDGNEQFFGPGTRLTVL.

This clone was recorded only once. V and J are TRBV14 and TRBJ1-5; D remains unclear. CDR3 size: 15 residues. Germline V CDR1 and CDR2: SGHDN, FVKESK. V shed 0 bases and J shed 11 bases, with 17 bases lying between them. This chain's CDR3 is CASSQEGDATTAQHF. CDR3 nucleotides: TGTGCCAGCAGCCAAGAAGGAGACGCCACCACGGCCCAGCATTTT.

The V call is TRBV5-1, the J call TRBJ2-5; 11 bases map to TRBD1. This CDR3 region has 15 residues. Germline CDR1 reads SGHRS; CDR2 reads YFSETQ. V was pared by 4 bases and J by 5 bases, with 7 bases of the junction left unmatched. The CDR3 sequence: CASSVGQGARETQYF. The CDR3 region has the DNA TGCGCCAGCAGCGTCGGACAGGGGGCGAGGGAGACCCAGTACTTC.

The chain recombines TRBV27 with TRBJ2-6, with 8 bases matching TRBD1. With 5 bases clipped from V and 0 bases from J, the junction kept 3 bases outside the gene matches. CDR1 and CDR2 (germline): MNHEY, SMNVEV (reference sequence). The CDR3 extends over 16 amino acids. CDR3 nucleotide sequence: TGTGCCAGCAGTCGGACAGGGAGCTCTGGGGCCAACGTCCTGACTTTC. It codes for CASSRTGSSGANVLTF. Full variable domain (remainder filled in from reference TRBV27 and TRBJ2-6): EAQVTQNPRYLITVTGKKLTVTCSQNMNHEYMSWYRQDPGLGLRQIYYSMNVEVTDKGDVPEGYKVSRKEKRNFPLILESPSPNQTSLYFCASSRTGSSGANVLTFGAGSRLTVL.

This clone was seen only a few times. The J gene is TRBJ2-7, the V gene TRBV18; TRBD2 matches 7 bases. The CDR3 length is 15 residues. Germline CDR1 reads KGHSH; CDR2 reads LQKENI. V was clipped by 2 bases and J by 5 bases; unmatched bases: 9. CDR3 region: CASSPGLGGPDEQYF. The CDR3 DNA is TGTGCCAGCTCACCAGGACTAGGAGGACCCGACGAGCAGTACTTC.

The gene calls are TRBV10-3 and TRBJ2-2, with TRBD1 matching 12 bases. Germline V gene lookup returns CDR1 ENHRY and CDR2 SYGVKD. Trimming cost V 2 bases and J 4 bases; bases outside gene matches: 5. CDR3 length: 17 amino acids. In DNA form, the CDR3 reads TGTGCCATCAGTGAGAGGGACAGGGGGCGTAGCACCGGGGAGCTGTTTTTT. It translates to CAISERDRGRSTGELFF.

The chain has TRBV6-5 and TRBJ1-1; D is undetermined. V lost 6 bases and J 7 bases, leaving 15 bases between the germline ends. The CDR3 totals 13 residues. CDR1 MNHEY and CDR2 SVGAGI come from the germline V gene. CDR3 loop: CASRRDQLDEAFF. The CDR3 nucleotides are TGTGCCAGCAGGAGGGATCAGCTCGATGAAGCTTTCTTT.

The CDR3 DNA is TGTGCCAGCAGTTACTCGAGCGCCAGACAGCCCCAGCATTTT. Its protein product is CASSYSSARQPQHF. The rearrangement joins TRBV6-5 to TRBJ1-5; D uncertain. Per the germline V gene, CDR1 is MNHEY and CDR2 is SVGAGI. V lost 0 bases to trimming and J lost 7 bases, with 10 bases between them. The CDR3 is made up of 14 amino acids.

This clone turned up a few times. The chain is built from TRBV5-5 and TRBJ1-2, with TRBD1 matching 7 bases. The germline CDR1 and CDR2 sequences are SGHKS and YYEKEE (reference sequence). V lost 4 bases to trimming and J lost 8 bases; unmatched junction nucleotides: 8. The CDR3 consists of 13 residues. The CDR3 is CASSPRQGGGYTF. Written as DNA, the CDR3 is TGTGCCAGCAGCCCCCGACAGGGAGGAGGCTACACCTTC.

This clone was recorded only once. The V gene is TRBV5-6, the J gene TRBJ1-1, with D unclear. From germline, CDR1 is SGHDT and CDR2 YYEEEE. This CDR3 region has 14 residues. V lost 0 bases, J lost 6 bases, and 12 bases lay in between. The CDR3 is CASSLGRRTAEAFF. The CDR3 nucleotides read TGTGCCAGCAGCTTGGGTAGACGGACTGCTGAAGCTTTCTTT.

The J gene is TRBJ2-3, the V gene TRBV19, with 8 bases fitting TRBD2. The CDR3 runs to 15 residues. Germline CDR1 is LNHDA and CDR2 is SQIVND (reference sequence). Trimming took 6 bases from V and 4 from J; bases not matched to a gene: 9. DNA for the CDR3: TGTGCCAGTAGGGACGGGGGGGGAGGGCCAGATACGCAGTATTTT. Its protein is CASRDGGGGPDTQYF.

V and J are TRBV7-2 and TRBJ2-3, with 7 bases lining up with TRBD2. J was trimmed by 0 bases and V by 5 bases; bases with no gene match: 11. The CDR3 consists of 17 residues. The V gene's germline CDR1 is SGHTA and CDR2 FQGNSA. CDR3 coding DNA: TGTGCCAGCAGCAGCCACCCGGGGACTATCAGCACAGATACGCAGTATTTT. Translating it yields CASSSHPGTISTDTQYF.

The chain has TRBV11-2 and TRBJ1-3; TRBD1 aligns across 10 bases. Germline V CDR1 and CDR2: SGHAT, FQNNGV. The CDR3 has 15 amino acids. Germline trimming cut 3 bases from V and 4 bases from J; bases unmatched to any gene: 3. The CDR3 DNA reads as TGTGCCAGCAGCTTGGGACAGGGGTCAGGAAACACCATATATTTT. Protein: CASSLGQGSGNTIYF.

This clone has only a few counts. J is TRBJ1-1 and V is TRBV19; 11 bases fit TRBD1. Germline V gives CDR1 LNHDA, CDR2 SQIVND (reference sequence). V lost 7 bases and J lost 6; bases outside the gene matches: 4. The CDR3 has 13 residues. In DNA, the CDR3 is TGTGCCAGTAACGGACAGGGGGCCGCTGAAGCTTTCTTT. This encodes CASNGQGAAEAFF.

Written as DNA, the CDR3 is TGTGCCAGCAGCTTAGCGTTTTTAGGGGGGAACACTGAAGCTTTCTTT. Encoded protein: CASSLAFLGGNTEAFF. The rearrangement joins TRBV7-8 to TRBJ1-1; D perhaps matches TRBD1 (6 bases). Trimming took off 0 bases at V and 1 base at J, with 12 bases between the two ends. This CDR3 region has 16 residues. Germline assignment: CDR1 SGHVS and CDR2 FQNEAQ.

This chain joins TRBV4-3 and TRBJ2-2, with D possibly being TRBD2 (6 bases). V dropped 3 bases and J dropped 2 bases, with 13 bases sitting between them. The CDR3 sequence is 16 residues long. CDR1 LGHNA and CDR2 YSLEER come from the germline V gene. The CDR3 nucleotides are TGCGCCAGCAGCCAGATAGCGGCGGGAAACACCGGGGAGCTGTTTTTT. Translation: CASSQIAAGNTGELFF.

By sample share, this clone is medium-sized. V and J are TRBV4-3 and TRBJ1-1; no clear D gene. This CDR3 is 14 amino acids long. Trimming removed 7 bases from V and 4 bases from J, with 16 bases in between. Germline V CDR1 and CDR2: LGHNA, YSLEER. The CDR3 DNA is TGCGCCAGCAACCCGGGCCGGGAGTTCACTGAAGCTTTCTTT. Translated: CASNPGREFTEAFF.

This clone was seen a single time. This chain links TRBV9 with TRBJ2-7; D is perhaps TRBD1 (6 bases). Germline V gives CDR1 SGDLS, CDR2 YYNGEE. The CDR3 is made up of 14 amino acids. V lost 1 base and J lost 4, with 12 bases in between. This CDR3 reads CASSVMPGVYEQYF. CDR3 nucleotides: TGTGCCAGCAGCGTAATGCCAGGGGTGTACGAGCAGTACTTC.

CDR3 residues: CASSQRQGPPHDPTEAFF. CDR3 in DNA: TGTGCCAGCAGCCAACGACAGGGGCCCCCCCATGACCCCACTGAAGCTTTCTTT. The rearrangement uses TRBV7-9 and TRBJ1-1; 8 nucleotides agree with TRBD1. Germline lookup yields CDR1 SEHNR and CDR2 FQNEAQ (reference sequence). V shed 5 bases, J shed 4 bases, and the junction held 18 bases outside the gene matches. The CDR3 sequence is 18 residues long.

The V call is TRBV29-1, the J call TRBJ1-1; D is unresolved. Germline values: CDR1 SQVTM, CDR2 ANQGSEA. This CDR3 spans 13 amino acids. V lost 8 bases and J lost 2, with 15 bases in between. The CDR3 is CSLFPRKNTEAFF. In DNA, the CDR3 is TGCAGCCTTTTTCCGCGCAAAAACACTGAAGCTTTCTTT.

The V gene is TRBV24-1, the J gene TRBJ2-6; 8 bases match TRBD1. This CDR3 is 15 amino acids long. Germline CDR1 KGHDR, CDR2 SFDVKD. With V trimmed by 4 bases and J by 2 bases, 0 bases remained unmatched. The CDR3 DNA sequence: TGTGCCACCAGTGAGACAGGGGCTGGGGCCAACGTCCTGACTTTC. Translating gives CATSETGAGANVLTF.

The J gene is TRBJ2-1, the V gene TRBV10-1; no reliable D call. Germline V CDR1 and CDR2: WNHNN, SYGVQD (reference sequence). Trimming pared 0 bases from V and 9 bases from J, leaving 9 bases between. The CDR3 covers 13 residues. The CDR3, as DNA: TGCGCCAGCAGTGAGTCGTACCCCGGTGAGCAGTTCTTC. Translating gives CASSESYPGEQFF.

The rearrangement uses TRBV19 and TRBJ2-1; 8 bases align to TRBD2. The CDR3 contains 16 residues. CDR1 is LNHDA, CDR2 SQIVND, per germline (reference sequence). V was pared by 4 bases and J by 4 bases, with 9 bases of the junction left unmatched. CDR3 DNA sequence: TGTGCCAGTAGTACCCCAGGGGCGGGGGGTTACAATGAGCAGTTCTTC. Its translation: CASSTPGAGGYNEQFF.

The rearrangement links TRBV7-9 to TRBJ2-7, with a weak D call TRBD1 (5 bases). From germline, CDR1 is SEHNR and CDR2 FQNEAQ (reference sequence). V lost 10 bases to trimming and J lost 2 bases, with 12 bases between them. The CDR3 consists of 12 residues. The CDR3 protein is CATSQTAYEQYF. CDR3 nucleotide sequence: TGTGCCACCTCCCAGACAGCCTACGAGCAGTACTTC.

The genes are TRBV5-6 and TRBJ1-6, with 9 bases lining up with TRBD1. Germline V gene data show CDR1 as SGHDT and CDR2 as YYEEEE. J gave up 5 bases and V 2 bases, and 11 bases lay outside the gene matches. This CDR3 contains 18 residues. CDR3: CASSFGIGTGRHNSPLHF. Written as DNA, the CDR3 is TGTGCCAGCAGCTTCGGGATAGGGACAGGGAGGCATAATTCACCCCTCCACTTT.

The chain combines TRBV12-3 or TRBV12-4 with TRBJ1-6; the D gene is possibly TRBD1 (5 bases). CDR3 size: 13 residues. Trimming stripped 3 bases from V and 9 bases from J, with 9 bases between. The CDR3 spells CASSLDGGSPLHF. For the CDR3, the DNA is TGTGCCAGCAGTTTGGACGGGGGTTCACCCCTCCACTTT.